This T cell receptor (beta chain) was captured by sequencing in a study of T cell responses to AZD1222 COVID-19 vaccine (dated by TCRdb to the early 2020s). Background for the entire study: AZD1222 recipients given second doses at about 4 weeks or at about 12 weeks were pooled, since spike-specific TCR depth and breadth were not found to differ between the two schedules. TCR sequencing was performed for about 250 trial participants, of whom 207 were given two doses of AZD1222 and 26 were given two doses of MenACWY control vaccine. Trial participants were enrolled into age subgroups of 18-55, 56-69 and 70-plus years, which contained about 150, 27 and 61 TCR-sequenced participants, respectively.

This sample's time point label indicates: baseline before first vaccination. Vaccinee samples came from UK trials COV001 and COV002, including a single-blind randomized controlled phase 2/3 trial of AZD1222 (ChAdOx1 nCoV-19) in healthy adults. For TCRbeta chain sequencing, PBMC samples from trial participants were taken at day 0 and at day 28 after the second dose. The CDR3 regions of human TCRbeta chains were analyzed by immunosequencing. Processing in the source paper ran as follows. Repertoire TCRs were checked for matches against a reference library of SARS-CoV-2-specific TCRs that had been generated using the MIRA antigen-specificity platform. Breadth was defined as the fraction of unique TCRs that were SARS-CoV-2-associated, and depth was defined as the fraction of total T cells that were SARS-CoV-2-associated. Using the MIRA data, every spike-specific TCR was mapped to the spike region that the TCR reacted to and assigned to either a CD4 or a CD8 class. Log10-transformed breadth and depth values were compared by one-way ANOVA with Sidak's multiple comparisons tests. The table comes from immuneACCESS by way of TCRdb, which keeps in-frame sequences with V and J called. Part of the clones is missing from these tables; in studies checked, under half for an unresolved V gene and the rest for unknown reasons. V, J and clone size were drawn from that table, and D and trimming were deduced from the DNA. The sample table records roughly 140,000 clones; under 95% of these occur just once. Together, the top ten hold roughly 4.7% of the sample.

This clone appeared a single time. Its cognate antigen has yet to be identified. Base-call qualities are not available, and no considerably larger clone is one nucleotide away. The CDR3 runs 16 residues from the cysteine to the phenylalanine. This entry keeps only the CDR3 DNA: 48 bases, framed from base 1. V and J lose 0 bases and 2 bases, and a span of 13 bases separates them. The CDR1 and CDR2 encoded by the germline V gene are SGHTA and FQGNSA. On the study overall, not on this receptor specifically: The 56-69-year group was small, and its depth increase did not reach significance, likely because of low power. The vaccine-associated CD4 TCRs covered the entire spike protein, and the dominant responses fell in regions 160-218 and 743-854. Reportedly, close to half of the unique spike-specific TCRs recognized epitopes lying outside the regions that are mutated in the B.1.351 and B.1.1.7 variants. Only 5 to 7 AZD1222 recipients were SARS-CoV-2 seropositive at baseline, limiting conclusions about previously exposed vaccinees. Participants were mostly white British and included more females than males, and it was suggested by the authors that clonal diversity may have been underestimated. Spike-specific TCR breadth and depth rose significantly after two AZD1222 doses compared with day 0 and with MenACWY recipients. No day 14 peak-response samples were available, so repertoires were characterized only after the peak T cell response.

The V gene is TRBV7-2 and the J gene is TRBJ2-5, with no confidently assigned D gene. Sequences were derived from peripheral blood, sampled on day 0 of AZD1222 vaccination. This clonotype was sampled from an adult in good health. The CDR3 reads CASSLASVVGQETQYF. The nucleotides are TGTGCCAGCAGCTTAGCAAGTGTGGTGGGACAAGAGACCCAGTACTTC.